The clone carrying this T cell receptor beta chain was seen repeatedly, ten times or more. What it binds is not known. Reliance was placed on clinical symptoms, serum thyroxine, TRAb, thyroid ultrasound and orbital computed tomography for diagnosis. The source of the sample is a study of Graves' ophthalmopathy and Graves' hyperthyroidism. Overall study results and limits: Blood also carried most expanded thyroid clonotypes exceeding 0.001 frequency. Between ophthalmopathy and stable hyperthyroidism, a 13-signature model drew a separation with 85% to 90% sensitivity and approximately 81% specificity. Ophthalmopathy progression predictions by the model showed around 72% specificity and approximately 69% sensitivity.

RNA transcripts yielded amplified TCR beta CDR3 regions. RT-PCR in the first round used HTBI primers; a second-round multiplex PCR followed. TCRdb independently ran MiXCR on the multiplex PCR reads; one entry per CDR3 protein. Seen here are over a million distinct CDR3 sequences, around a third observed once, and the top ten hold 11%. There are 17 residues in the CDR3. Trimming stripped 6 bases from V and 6 bases from J, with 26 bases between. The clonotype originates from an adult man with Graves' hyperthyroidism. The chain joins TRBV12-3 or TRBV12-4 to TRBJ1-2, with D tentatively TRBD1 (5 bases). Sequenced material: peripheral blood or thyroid tissue (not recorded which). CDR3 loop: CASSPPLRRGVSDGYTF. CDR3 in DNA: TGTGCCAGCAGCCCTCCCCTCCGGCGGGGCGTGTCTGATGGCTACACCTTC.